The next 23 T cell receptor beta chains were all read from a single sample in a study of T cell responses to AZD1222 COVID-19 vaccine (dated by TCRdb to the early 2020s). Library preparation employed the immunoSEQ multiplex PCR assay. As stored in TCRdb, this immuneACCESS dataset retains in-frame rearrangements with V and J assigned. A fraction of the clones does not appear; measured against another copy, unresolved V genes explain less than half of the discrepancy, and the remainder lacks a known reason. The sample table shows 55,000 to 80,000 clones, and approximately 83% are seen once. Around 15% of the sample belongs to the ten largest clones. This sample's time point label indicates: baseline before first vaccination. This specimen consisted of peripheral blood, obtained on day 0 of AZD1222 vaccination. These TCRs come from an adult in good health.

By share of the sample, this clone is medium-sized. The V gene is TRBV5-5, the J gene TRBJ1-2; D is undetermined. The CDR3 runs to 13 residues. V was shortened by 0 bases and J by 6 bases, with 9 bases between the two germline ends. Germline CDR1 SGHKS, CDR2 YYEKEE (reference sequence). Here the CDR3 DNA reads TGTGCCAGCAGCTTGGATGAAATCCATGGCTACACCTTC. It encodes CASSLDEIHGYTF.

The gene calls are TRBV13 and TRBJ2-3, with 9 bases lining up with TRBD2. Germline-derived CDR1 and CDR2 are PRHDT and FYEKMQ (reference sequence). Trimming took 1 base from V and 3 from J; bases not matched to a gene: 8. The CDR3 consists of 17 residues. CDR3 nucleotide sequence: TGTGCCAGCAGCTTAGACGGTGGGAGCGGGGGGACAGATACGCAGTATTTT. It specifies CASSLDGGSGGTDTQYF.

The chain's CDR3 is CASSTLGYGYTF. CDR3 coding DNA: TGTGCCAGCAGTACCTTAGGGTATGGCTACACCTTC. The chain couples TRBV6-6 to TRBJ1-2; D not resolved. This CDR3 is built from 12 residues. V was pared by 5 bases and J by 5 bases, with 9 bases between. Looked up from germline, CDR1 is MNHNY and CDR2 is SVGAGI (reference sequence).

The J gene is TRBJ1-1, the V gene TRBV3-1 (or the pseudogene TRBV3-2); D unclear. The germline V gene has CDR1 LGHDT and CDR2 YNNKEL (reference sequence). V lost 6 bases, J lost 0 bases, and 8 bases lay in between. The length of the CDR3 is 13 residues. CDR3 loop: CASRGGLNTEAFF. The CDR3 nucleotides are TGTGCCAGCAGGGGCGGACTGAACACTGAAGCTTTCTTT.

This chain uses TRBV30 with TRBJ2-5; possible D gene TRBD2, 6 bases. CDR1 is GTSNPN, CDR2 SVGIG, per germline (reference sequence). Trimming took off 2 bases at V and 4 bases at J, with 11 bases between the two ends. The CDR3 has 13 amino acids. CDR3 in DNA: TGTGCCTGGAGTATTATGGGGGGAGAGACCCAGTACTTC. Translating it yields CAWSIMGGETQYF.

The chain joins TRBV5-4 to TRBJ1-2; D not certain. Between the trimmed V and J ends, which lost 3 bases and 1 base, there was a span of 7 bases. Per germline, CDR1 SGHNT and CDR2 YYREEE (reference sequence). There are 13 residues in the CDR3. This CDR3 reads CASSSRDNYGYTF. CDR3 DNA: TGTGCCAGCAGCTCACGGGATAACTATGGCTACACCTTC.

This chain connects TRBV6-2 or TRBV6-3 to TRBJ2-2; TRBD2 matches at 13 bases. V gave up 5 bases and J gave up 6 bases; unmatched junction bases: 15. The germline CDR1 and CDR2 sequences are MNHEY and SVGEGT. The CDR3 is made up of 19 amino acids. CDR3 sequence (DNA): TGTGCCAGCAGTCGGACTAGCGGGGGACTGATAAGCGTTCCCGGGGAGCTGTTTTTT. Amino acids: CASSRTSGGLISVPGELFF.

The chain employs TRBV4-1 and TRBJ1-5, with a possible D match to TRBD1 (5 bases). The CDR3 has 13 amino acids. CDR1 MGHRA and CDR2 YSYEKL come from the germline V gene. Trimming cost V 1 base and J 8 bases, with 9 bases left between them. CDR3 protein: CASSQGGGEPQHF. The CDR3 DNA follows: TGCGCCAGCAGCCAAGGTGGGGGGGAGCCCCAGCATTTT.

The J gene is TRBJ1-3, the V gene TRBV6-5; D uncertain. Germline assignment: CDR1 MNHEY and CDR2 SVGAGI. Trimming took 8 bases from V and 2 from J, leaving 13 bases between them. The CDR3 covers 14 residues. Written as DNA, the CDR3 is TGTGCCAGCTTCGACGGGCGGGCTGGAAACACCATATATTTT. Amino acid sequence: CASFDGRAGNTIYF.

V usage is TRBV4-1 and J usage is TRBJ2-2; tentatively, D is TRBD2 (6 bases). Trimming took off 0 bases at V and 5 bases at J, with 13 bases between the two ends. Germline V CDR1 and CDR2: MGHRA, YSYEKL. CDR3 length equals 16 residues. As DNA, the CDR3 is TGCGCCAGCAGCCAAGATCTGGCGGGGTGGACCGGGGAGCTGTTTTTT. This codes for CASSQDLAGWTGELFF.

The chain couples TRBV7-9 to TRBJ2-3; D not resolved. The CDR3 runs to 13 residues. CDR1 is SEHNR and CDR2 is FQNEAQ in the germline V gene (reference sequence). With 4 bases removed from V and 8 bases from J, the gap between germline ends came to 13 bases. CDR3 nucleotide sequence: TGTGCCAGCAGCTATTCGCCGAGTGGTACGCAGTATTTT. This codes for CASSYSPSGTQYF. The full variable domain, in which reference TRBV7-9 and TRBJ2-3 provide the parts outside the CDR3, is DTGVSQNPRHKITKRGQNVTFRCDPISEHNRLYWYRQTLGQGPEFLTYFQNEAQLEKSRLLSDRFSAERPKGSFSTLEIQRTEQGDSAMYLCASSYSPSGTQYFGPGTRLTVL.

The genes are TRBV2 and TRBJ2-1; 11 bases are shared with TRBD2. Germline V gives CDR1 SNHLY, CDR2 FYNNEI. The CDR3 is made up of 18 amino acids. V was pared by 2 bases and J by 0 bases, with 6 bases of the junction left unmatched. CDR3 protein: CASSENPGLADSYNEQFF. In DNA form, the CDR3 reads TGTGCCAGCAGTGAAAACCCGGGACTAGCGGACTCCTACAATGAGCAGTTCTTC.

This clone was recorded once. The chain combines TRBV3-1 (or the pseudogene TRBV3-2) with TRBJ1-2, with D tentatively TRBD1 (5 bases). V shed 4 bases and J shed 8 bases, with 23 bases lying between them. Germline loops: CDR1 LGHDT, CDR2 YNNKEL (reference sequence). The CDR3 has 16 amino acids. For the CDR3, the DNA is TGTGCCAGCAGCCCTACCCCATTCAGCGGGGGAGAAGGCTACACCTTC. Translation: CASSPTPFSGGEGYTF.

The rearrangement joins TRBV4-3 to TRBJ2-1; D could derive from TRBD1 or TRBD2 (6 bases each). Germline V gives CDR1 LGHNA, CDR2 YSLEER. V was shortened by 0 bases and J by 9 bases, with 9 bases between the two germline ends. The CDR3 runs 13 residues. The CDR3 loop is CASSQEEGGEQFF. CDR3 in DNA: TGCGCCAGCAGCCAAGAGGAGGGGGGTGAGCAGTTCTTC.

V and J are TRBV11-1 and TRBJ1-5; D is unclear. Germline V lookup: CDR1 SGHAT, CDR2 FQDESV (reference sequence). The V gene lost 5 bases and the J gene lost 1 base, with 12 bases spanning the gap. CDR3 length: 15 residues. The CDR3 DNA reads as TGTGCCAGCAGCCCTAGATGGAGCAGCAATCAGCCCCAGCATTTT. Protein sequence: CASSPRWSSNQPQHF.

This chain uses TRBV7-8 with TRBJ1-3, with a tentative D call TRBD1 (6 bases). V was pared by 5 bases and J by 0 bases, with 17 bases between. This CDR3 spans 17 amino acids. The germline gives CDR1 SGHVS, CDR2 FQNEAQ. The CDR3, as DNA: TGTGCCAGCAGCCCCTGGACAGACCCTAGCTCTGGAAACACCATATATTTT. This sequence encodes CASSPWTDPSSGNTIYF.

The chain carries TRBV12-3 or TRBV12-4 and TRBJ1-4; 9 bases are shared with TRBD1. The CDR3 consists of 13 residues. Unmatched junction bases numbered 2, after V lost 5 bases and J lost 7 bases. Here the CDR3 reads CASSTGGIEKLFF. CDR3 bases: TGTGCCAGCAGTACAGGGGGCATTGAAAAACTGTTTTTT.

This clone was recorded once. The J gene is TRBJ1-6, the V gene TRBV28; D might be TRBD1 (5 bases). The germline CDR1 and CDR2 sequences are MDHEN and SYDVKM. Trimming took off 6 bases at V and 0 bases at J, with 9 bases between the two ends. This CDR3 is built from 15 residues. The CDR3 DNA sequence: TGTGCCAGCAGGGGGGGAAGCTCCTATAATTCACCCCTCCACTTT. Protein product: CASRGGSSYNSPLHF.

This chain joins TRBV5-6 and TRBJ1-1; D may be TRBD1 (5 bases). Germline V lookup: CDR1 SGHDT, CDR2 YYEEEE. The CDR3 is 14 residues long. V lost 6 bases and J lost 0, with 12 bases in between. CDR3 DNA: TGTGCCAGCACCATAGACAGCTTGAACACTGAAGCTTTCTTT. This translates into CASTIDSLNTEAFF.

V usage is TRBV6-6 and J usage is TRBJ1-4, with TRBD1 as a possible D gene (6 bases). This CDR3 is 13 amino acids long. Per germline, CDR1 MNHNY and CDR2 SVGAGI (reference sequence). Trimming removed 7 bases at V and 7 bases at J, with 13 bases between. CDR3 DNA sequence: TGTGCCAGCAACACTCAAGGGGGTGAAAAACTGTTTTTT. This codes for CASNTQGGEKLFF.

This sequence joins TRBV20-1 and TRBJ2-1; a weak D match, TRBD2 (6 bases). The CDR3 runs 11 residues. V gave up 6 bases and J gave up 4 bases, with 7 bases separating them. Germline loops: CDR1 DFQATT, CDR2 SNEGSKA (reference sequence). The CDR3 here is CSADYYNEQFF. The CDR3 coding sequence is TGCAGTGCGGACTATTACAATGAGCAGTTCTTC.

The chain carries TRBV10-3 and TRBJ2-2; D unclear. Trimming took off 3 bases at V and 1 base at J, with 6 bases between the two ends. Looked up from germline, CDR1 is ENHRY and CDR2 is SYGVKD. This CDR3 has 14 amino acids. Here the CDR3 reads CAISEPGNTGELFF. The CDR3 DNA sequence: TGTGCCATCAGTGAACCAGGGAACACCGGGGAGCTGTTTTTT.

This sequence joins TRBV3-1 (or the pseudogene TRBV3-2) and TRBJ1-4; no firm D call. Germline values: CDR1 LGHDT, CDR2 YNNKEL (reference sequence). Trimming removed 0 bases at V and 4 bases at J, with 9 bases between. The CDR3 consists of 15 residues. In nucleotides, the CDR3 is TGTGCCAGCAGCCAAGATCACAGCCTTAATGAAAAACTGTTTTTT. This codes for CASSQDHSLNEKLFF.